This passage covers 7 T cell receptor beta chains from one sample sequenced in a study of shared clonotypes between healthy human individuals. The repertoire was sequenced with immunoSEQ multiplex PCR; TCRdb's copy has only in-frame clones and lacks some. In the table there are 2 million to 3 million clones, under 95% of which are singletons. Input material: naive CD4+ T cells from PBMCs. Documented subset: CD45RA+ positively selected. All receptors derive from a man aged 18 to 35 in good health. Some clones in this sample may be carry-over from other donors' samples.

Concerning this clone itself: Other DNA sequences in this sample translate to the same CDR3. The genes are TRBV15 and TRBJ1-5; D ambiguous. Trimming left V 3 bases short and J 0 bases short, with 3 bases between. The CDR3 length is 13 residues. The germline gives CDR1 LNHNV, CDR2 YYDKDF (reference sequence). CDR3 bases: TGTGCCACCAGCAGCAATAGCAATCAGCCCCAGCATTTT. The encoded protein is CATSSNSNQPQHF.

The J gene is TRBJ1-5, the V gene TRBV28; 8 bases align to TRBD1. Germline V gene lookup returns CDR1 MDHEN and CDR2 SYDVKM. Losses at the gene ends were 7 bases for V and 0 bases for J; bases not matched to a gene: 11. There are 17 residues in the CDR3. The CDR3 loop is CASTVSGGRYSNQPQHF. For the CDR3, the DNA is TGTGCCAGCACAGTTTCAGGGGGCCGGTATAGCAATCAGCCCCAGCATTTT. Filled out from reference TRBV28 and TRBJ1-5, the complete variable domain reads DVKVTQSSRYLVKRTGEKVFLECVQDMDHENMFWYRQDPGLGLRLIYFSYDVKMKEKGDIPEGYSVSREKKERFSLILESASTNQTSMYLCASTVSGGRYSNQPQHFGDGTRLSIL.

Comment on this clone: The same CDR3 also results from other DNA sequences found in this sample. The chain recombines TRBV6-5 with TRBJ2-7; 9 nucleotides align to TRBD2. CDR3 length: 15 amino acids. Trimming at V came to 0 bases and at J to 2 bases, leaving 2 bases not matched to a gene. Germline V CDR1 and CDR2: MNHEY, SVGAGI. The CDR3 region has the DNA TGTGCCAGCAGTTACTCTGGCGGGAGGGCCTACGAGCAGTACTTC. Translated: CASSYSGGRAYEQYF.

The V gene is TRBV7-3, the J gene TRBJ2-1; TRBD2 matches 7 bases. V dropped 6 bases and J dropped 6; count of bases not matched to a gene: 5. This CDR3 region has 13 residues. The germline V gene encodes CDR1 SGHTA and CDR2 FQGTGA. The CDR3 region has the DNA TGTGCCAGCAGGCCCGGCGGGGGCAATGAGCAGTTCTTC. Residues: CASRPGGGNEQFF.

In the case of this clone: The same CDR3 also results from other DNA sequences found in this sample. The V call is TRBV7-2, the J call TRBJ2-1; D is uncertain. Trimming removed 4 bases from V and 0 bases from J, with 4 bases in between. Looked up from germline, CDR1 is SGHTA and CDR2 is FQGNSA. The CDR3 extends over 13 amino acids. The CDR3 DNA sequence: TGTGCCAGCAGCTCGGACTCCTACAATGAGCAGTTCTTC. It is translated as CASSSDSYNEQFF.

This chain joins TRBV5-6 and TRBJ1-1; D not resolved. There are 13 residues in the CDR3. Trimming pared 7 bases from V and 6 bases from J, leaving 16 bases between. Germline values: CDR1 SGHDT, CDR2 YYEEEE. CDR3 loop: CASRRGQLSEAFF. The CDR3 nucleotides are TGTGCCAGCCGCCGAGGGCAATTATCTGAAGCTTTCTTT.

V and J are TRBV28 and TRBJ2-7, with TRBD2 matching 13 bases. J lost 3 bases, V lost 6 bases, and 14 bases had no gene match. From germline, CDR1 is MDHEN and CDR2 SYDVKM. The CDR3 runs to 18 residues. CDR3 in DNA: TGTGCCAGCAGGCCCGACAAGAAAGGACTAGCGGGAGTCTACGAGCAGTACTTC. It specifies CASRPDKKGLAGVYEQYF.